This T cell receptor beta chain was sequenced for a study of shared clonotypes between healthy human individuals (TCRdb year 2020). As for the study more broadly: A couple of women and a few men aged 18 to 49 years were included in the cohort. For each donor, CD4 naive and CD4 memory were each given three plates, CD8 naive was given two plates, and CD8 memory was given one plate. Blood TCR repertoires of five healthy adults were deeply sequenced to estimate repertoire size and the extent of clonotype sharing between individuals. Different laboratories and diverse techniques were used to prepare libraries and sequence TCR repertoires, to increase sequencing depth and limit assay-specific biases. Between about 0.94 and 10 billion PBMCs per donor were obtained by leukapheresis.

In its sample, this clone was seen a few times. It lacks a known antigen. Per-nucleotide qualities are absent, and no much larger clonotype sits a single base away. Healthy HIV-negative adults with no recently reported acute infections or vaccinations were included as donors. All donors were Caucasian adults living in Nashville, Tennessee, USA. Magnetic negative selection was used to enrich CD4+ T cells, after which naive cells were positively selected on CD45RA and the negative fraction became the memory subset. After blood collection by leukapheresis, PBMCs were isolated using Ficoll-Histopaque density gradient centrifugation and then cryopreserved in the vapor phase of liquid nitrogen. Analytical flow cytometry was used to check the purity and quantity of every magnetically sorted T cell population. Each sorted fraction had its genomic DNA isolated and then quantified by UV absorbance on a Nanodrop 2000c.

Study-wide findings and limitations: Because the study included only a small number of donors, the genetic and exposure-history diversity represented was limited. Even with the large sequencing depth, rarefaction of the sorted-subset datasets indicated that sequencing was incomplete. Pairwise subsampling indicated that sequencing depth was expected to affect the degree of clonotype sharing among donors. When a handful of donors were compared, the shared fraction of clonotypes was around 4.6% for naive CD4, approximately 3.3% for naive CD8, 2% to 2.5% for memory CD4, and less than 0.5% for memory CD8. Sampling was restricted to blood, and TCR repertoires in tissues likely differ from the TCR repertoires found in blood. Compared with non-shared clonotypes, the clonotypes found in all four sorted-subset donors had higher generation probabilities. Larger estimated clonotype richness was generally found for naive subsets than for memory subsets.

TCR CDR3 regions were amplified from genomic DNA by multiplex PCR using the deep immunoSEQ assay. Extracted genomic DNA from each cell subset was distributed evenly across all wells of several immunoSEQ 96-well plates, and each plate was treated as a replicate. For sorted subsets, around 200 ng genomic DNA, equal to 25,000 to 35,000 T cell genomes, was loaded into each replicate PCR. Purified libraries were measured with a Qubit 3.0 fluorometer, size-checked on a Bioanalyzer 2100, and measured again with the KAPA Library Quantification kit. Each immunoSEQ 96-well plate was sequenced on its own single-read 150-cycle Illumina NextSeq 550 flow cell. The authors processed their data as follows. The immunoSEQ output contained only junctional sequences without quality scores, so filtering could not match that applied to full-length reads. Sequences were annotated with PyIR, a Python wrapper for IgBLAST v1.9, and V/J genes and CDR3 were assigned using IMGT germline references. Reads were removed for weak V/J assignments (E-value above 1e-6), missing CDR3, stop codons, out-of-frame junctions, or ambiguous translated residues. V3J clonotypes were defined by identical inferred V gene, J gene, and CDR3 amino acid sequence. Percentage overlap between repertoires was computed as shared unique clonotypes divided by the size of the smaller repertoire. Repertoire richness was assessed with RTK rarefaction, the Chao1 estimator, and Recon v2.1 estimates of unobserved clonotypes. Generation probabilities for all TCRbeta clonotypes obtained by the gDNA method from a handful of donors were computed using OLGA. Not all clones reach the TCRdb copy of this immuneACCESS table, which keeps in-frame sequences only. Checked studies attribute under half of the gap to unresolved V genes and leave the rest unexplained. V, J and clone size reflect that table, while D and trimming were determined from the DNA. The sample contains some 980,000 clones, around 80% of them found a single time. The ten largest clonotypes hold roughly 1.5% of the sample.

CDR3 length: 14 amino acids, cysteine to phenylalanine. Only the CDR3 portion is preserved as DNA: 42 bases, with reading frame beginning at the first base. Via the germline V gene, CDR1 is KGHSH and CDR2 LQKENI. Unmatched junction bases come to 3, with V trimmed by 5 bases and J by 2 bases. The sequence derives from a man aged 18 to 29 in good health. The sample was memory CD4+ T cells sorted from blood. What this sample's cell subset or site label stands for: CD45RA-negative fraction. The rearranged chain carries TRBV18 and TRBJ2-7, and 10 junction bases match TRBD1. The nucleotide sequence is TGTGCCAGCTCAAAGGGACAGGGGACCTACGAGCAGTACTTC. Translation gives CASSKGQGTYEQYF.